The clone carrying this TCR beta chain was seen many times. Its antigen is not known. Time point indicated: newly diagnosed GD, antithyroid drugs for less than 3 months. RNA extracted from PBMCs served as the sequencing template. Trimming removed 4 bases from V and 7 bases from J, with 13 bases in between. The CDR3 contains 13 residues. The germline gives CDR1 MNHNS, CDR2 SASEGT. These data belong to a study of regulatory T cells in long-lasting Graves disease. Whole-study results and caveats: Since the sample size was small, accuracy may have been reduced.

In building TCR beta libraries, iRepertoire HTBI primers were used together with Arm-PCR of CDR3 regions. TCRdb redid the calling of the multiplex PCR reads with MiXCR, one entry per CDR3 protein. Seen here are about 620,000 distinct CDR3 sequences, roughly 15% observed once, and the top ten hold more than 15%. This sample was also put to use in a study of T cells in Graves' hyperthyroidism and ophthalmopathy. That report adds: No ophthalmopathy progression within 18 months constituted stable Graves' hyperthyroidism.

The chain joins TRBV6-1 to TRBJ1-1; D is unclear. The TCR comes from a woman in her 30s with Graves disease. The source material was peripheral blood mononuclear cells (PBMCs), sampled at new diagnosis, from a patient treated with antithyroid drugs. CDR3 protein: CASSVQERDEAFF. CDR3 bases: TGTGCCAGCAGTGTTCAGGAGCGGGATGAAGCTTTCTTT.